The 30 T cell receptor beta chains given below trace back to one sample, sequenced in a study of radiation and T cells in renal cell carcinoma. Documented time point: blood 4 weeks post-SBRT, at nephrectomy. Indicated treatment: 15 Gy SBRT to primary tumor, nephrectomy 4 weeks later. Sequenced by immunoSEQ multiplex PCR; TCRdb stores in-frame clones only, minus some. The top ten clones hold about 6.8% of a sample with roughly 61,000 clones, more than 60% of them seen once. Sequencing was performed on blood, taken from a patient whose treatment included radiotherapy and nephrectomy. The receptors originated from a man aged 60-69 years with renal cell carcinoma.

The genes are TRBV7-7 and TRBJ1-1, with D unresolved. This CDR3 has 13 residues. Germline V lookup: CDR1 SSHAT, CDR2 FNYEAQ (reference sequence). V was pared by 5 bases and J by 2 bases, with 9 bases between. The CDR3 coding sequence is TGTGCCAGCAGCCTGACGGGAAACACTGAAGCTTTCTTT. Encoded protein: CASSLTGNTEAFF.

In regard to this clone: In the same sample, other DNA sequences code for this CDR3. Here the CDR3 reads CASSFTGGTEAFF. The CDR3 coding sequence is TGTGCCAGCAGTTTTACAGGGGGCACTGAAGCTTTCTTT. The chain couples TRBV27 to TRBJ1-1; 8 nucleotides agree with TRBD1. The CDR3 contains 13 residues. The junction had 1 base not matched to a gene; V was cut back by 3 bases and J by 4 bases. Germline CDR1 is MNHEY and CDR2 is SMNVEV (reference sequence).

This chain connects TRBV4-3 to TRBJ2-2; no clear D. The CDR3 consists of 16 residues. Germline V gene sequence: CDR1 LGHNA, CDR2 YSLEER. Trimming left V 0 bases short and J 6 bases short, with 14 bases between. In DNA, the CDR3 is TGCGCCAGCAGCCAAGATTATGCTCGGGTTCCCGGGGAGCTGTTTTTT. Translating gives CASSQDYARVPGELFF.

The V and J genes are TRBV27 and TRBJ2-7; a possible D gene is TRBD1 (5 bases). V was trimmed by 5 bases and J by 2 bases, leaving 13 bases between them. There are 14 residues in the CDR3. Germline-derived CDR1 and CDR2 are MNHEY and SMNVEV (reference sequence). This CDR3 is CASSLLGQTYEQYF. CDR3 bases: TGTGCCAGCAGTCTCCTAGGACAAACCTACGAGCAGTACTTC.

Remarks on this clone: This sample also contains other DNA sequences that code for the same CDR3. The chain is built from TRBV7-6 and TRBJ1-5; D remains unclear. Looked up from germline, CDR1 is SGHVS and CDR2 is FNYEAQ. This CDR3 has 13 residues. The germline V and J ends were trimmed by 2 bases and 4 bases, with 6 bases remaining between them. CDR3 bases: TGTGCCAGCAGCTTAAGGCCAAATCAGCCCCAGCATTTT. The encoded protein is CASSLRPNQPQHF.

This chain uses TRBV6-5 with TRBJ1-2; 7 bases are shared with TRBD1. V lost 5 bases to trimming and J lost 8 bases; unmatched junction nucleotides: 11. The germline V gene has CDR1 MNHEY and CDR2 SVGAGI. The CDR3 contains 14 residues. In nucleotides, the CDR3 is TGTGCCAGCAGTGCTAAAGGGGGCGCGGAAGGCTACACCTTC. Its translation: CASSAKGGAEGYTF.

This chain uses TRBV29-1 with TRBJ1-2; 7 bases are shared with TRBD1. The CDR3 spans 14 residues. CDR1 and CDR2 from the germline V gene are SQVTM and ANQGSEA. After removal of 7 bases from V and 4 bases from J, the junction contained 12 bases not matched to a gene. CDR3 nucleotides: TGCAGCGCCAGTGAGGGGGCGCAAGGCTATGGCTACACCTTC. Its translation is CSASEGAQGYGYTF.

This sequence joins TRBV10-3 and TRBJ1-6; TRBD1 aligns across 9 bases. The CDR3 spans 15 residues. Germline CDR1 is ENHRY and CDR2 is SYGVKD. Unmatched junction bases numbered 5, after V lost 2 bases and J lost 9 bases. CDR3 bases: TGTGCCATCAGTGAGGAGGGACAGGGTACTTCACCCCTCCACTTT. Its translation: CAISEEGQGTSPLHF.

This clone was seen once. The chain is built from TRBV10-1 and TRBJ2-3; 10 nucleotides line up with TRBD2. This CDR3 has 16 amino acids. V dropped 0 bases and J dropped 0; count of bases not matched to a gene: 0. Germline CDR1 WNHNN, CDR2 SYGVQD (reference sequence). CDR3 in DNA: TGCGCCAGCAGTGAGTCGACTAGCGGGAGCACAGATACGCAGTATTTT. As protein: CASSESTSGSTDTQYF.

The rearrangement links TRBV15 to TRBJ1-4; D might be TRBD1 (5 bases). Trimming left V 0 bases short and J 4 bases short, with 12 bases between. There are 16 residues in the CDR3. Germline V CDR1 and CDR2: LNHNV, YYDKDF (reference sequence). The CDR3 is CATSRDKGLGNEKLFF. The CDR3 bases are TGTGCCACCAGCAGAGATAAGGGGTTGGGTAATGAAAAACTGTTTTTT.

Here the CDR3 DNA reads TGCGCCAGCAGCTCCGCATGGGATACGCAGTATTTT. Translated: CASSSAWDTQYF. The V gene is TRBV5-1, the J gene TRBJ2-3; D remains ambiguous. The length of the CDR3 is 12 residues. The V end was cut by 3 bases, the J end by 6 bases, with 8 bases between. CDR1 and CDR2 from the germline V gene are SGHRS and YFSETQ.

This clone turned up a few times. The gene calls are TRBV30 and TRBJ1-2, with a weak D call TRBD1 (5 bases). V was shortened by 2 bases and J by 7 bases, with 14 bases between the two germline ends. This CDR3 comprises 13 residues. Germline values: CDR1 GTSNPN, CDR2 SVGIG (reference sequence). CDR3 loop: CAWSPPGLSGYTF. CDR3 DNA: TGTGCCTGGAGTCCACCAGGGTTAAGTGGCTACACCTTC.

Regarding this clone: At one boundary the junction diverges from the germline segment, which might be a read error. V and J are TRBV11-2 and TRBJ2-3; 7 positions match TRBD2. CDR1 and CDR2 from the germline V gene are SGHAT and FQNNGV. This CDR3 comprises 20 residues. The CDR3 DNA is TGTGCCAGCAGCCTAGAGAGGGTGGGGGGGATATCCCTAAGCACAGATACGCAGTATTTT. The encoded protein is CASSLERVGGISLSTDTQYF.

The gene calls are TRBV2 and TRBJ2-5; 9 positions agree with TRBD2. The CDR3 length is 13 residues. Trimming at V came to 7 bases and at J to 6 bases, leaving 6 bases not matched to a gene. CDR1 SNHLY and CDR2 FYNNEI come from the germline V gene. CDR3 region: CASTRLADKTQYF. The CDR3 nucleotides are TGTGCCAGCACCCGACTAGCGGACAAGACCCAGTACTTC.

The CDR3 here is CASSPVIAGLDTDTQYF. DNA of the CDR3: TGTGCCAGCAGCCCTGTCATTGCGGGGCTCGACACAGATACGCAGTATTTT. The V gene is TRBV27, the J gene TRBJ2-3, with D maybe TRBD2 (6 bases). Trimming cost V 6 bases and J 2 bases, with 21 bases left between them. The CDR3 contains 17 residues. CDR1 MNHEY and CDR2 SMNVEV come from the germline V gene (reference sequence).

This clone was observed a handful of times. The chain is built from TRBV18 and TRBJ1-3; the D gene is possibly TRBD1 (5 bases). Germline CDR1 is KGHSH and CDR2 is LQKENI. V was cut by 0 bases and J by 2 bases, with 5 bases left in between. This CDR3 has 14 residues. The CDR3, as DNA: TGTGCCAGCTCACCACCACAGGCTGGAAACACCATATATTTT. Translating it yields CASSPPQAGNTIYF.

V is TRBV2 and J is TRBJ1-3, with D unclear. V was cut by 3 bases and J by 9 bases, with 15 bases left in between. The CDR3 totals 14 residues. CDR1 and CDR2 from the germline V gene are SNHLY and FYNNEI. The CDR3 DNA reads TGTGCCAGCAGTGAGGGTCGGGTTGGTGGCACCATATATTTT. Encoded protein: CASSEGRVGGTIYF.

This clone was counted a few times. The rearrangement joins TRBV25-1 to TRBJ2-2, with TRBD1 identical over 9 bases. The CDR3 runs to 15 residues. Trimming cost V 7 bases and J 4 bases; bases outside gene matches: 7. Germline CDR1 MGHDK, CDR2 SYGVNS. The chain's CDR3 is CASTVGQGRTGELFF. CDR3 DNA sequence: TGTGCCAGCACCGTGGGACAGGGTCGCACCGGGGAGCTGTTTTTT.

The V and J genes are TRBV5-1 and TRBJ1-3, with no clear D. The CDR3 loop spans 14 amino acids. CDR1 is SGHRS and CDR2 is YFSETQ in the germline V gene. V dropped 4 bases and J dropped 2 bases, with 10 bases sitting between them. The CDR3 DNA reads TGCGCCAGCAGCACTTCTTCTCCTGGAAACACCATATATTTT. Protein: CASSTSSPGNTIYF.

The CDR3 DNA sequence: TGTGCCAGCAACCCTAGCGGGGGGGCGTACGAGCAGTACTTC. Translation gives CASNPSGGAYEQYF. This chain joins TRBV7-2 and TRBJ2-5; 12 nucleotides agree with TRBD2. The DNA end favors TRBJ2-7, so the J call may be wrong. This CDR3 is 14 amino acids long. Looked up from germline, CDR1 is SGHTA and CDR2 is FQGNSA.

The rearrangement joins TRBV9 to TRBJ1-3; D gene uncertain. Trimming pared 3 bases from V and 2 bases from J, leaving 9 bases between. The length of the CDR3 is 14 residues. Germline CDR1 reads SGDLS; CDR2 reads YYNGEE. The CDR3 loop is CASSAFRAGNTIYF. The CDR3 region has the DNA TGTGCCAGCAGCGCCTTCAGAGCTGGAAACACCATATATTTT.

This sequence joins TRBV18 and TRBJ1-2, with D uncertain. The germline gives CDR1 KGHSH, CDR2 LQKENI. Trimming removed 2 bases from V and 2 bases from J, with 18 bases in between. The CDR3 covers 17 residues. Here the CDR3 DNA reads TGTGCCAGCTCACCAACTGCCCGCGATGGGCGGAACTATGGCTACACCTTC. This codes for CASSPTARDGRNYGYTF.

This chain joins TRBV15 and TRBJ2-1, with D perhaps matching TRBD1 (5 bases). The germline CDR1 and CDR2 sequences are LNHNV and YYDKDF (reference sequence). Trimming took 1 base from V and 2 from J, leaving 9 bases between them. The CDR3 extends over 15 amino acids. CDR3 sequence (DNA): TGTGCCACCAGCAGAGTTCAGGGTGCCTACAATGAGCAGTTCTTC. Translation gives CATSRVQGAYNEQFF.

This clone has a single count. The gene calls are TRBV7-9 and TRBJ1-1; 8 bases agree with TRBD1. The CDR3 totals 15 residues. Per germline, CDR1 SEHNR and CDR2 FQNEAQ (reference sequence). Unmatched junction bases numbered 9, after V lost 6 bases and J lost 3 bases. CDR3 coding DNA: TGTGCCAGCAGTAGTACAGGGGGGTGGGACACTGAAGCTTTCTTT. It specifies CASSSTGGWDTEAFF.

CDR3 sequence: CACATAYEQYV. The CDR3 DNA reads TGTGCCTGCGCCACAGCCTACGAGCAGTACGTC. V usage is TRBV30 and J usage is TRBJ2-7; no reliable D call. The germline CDR1 and CDR2 sequences are GTSNPN and SVGIG (reference sequence). V gave up 6 bases and J gave up 2 bases, with 8 bases separating them. The CDR3 covers 11 residues.

The chain joins TRBV30 to TRBJ2-7, with D possibly TRBD2 on 5 matching bases. In germline, CDR1 is GTSNPN, CDR2 SVGIG (reference sequence). The CDR3 is 13 residues long. Trimming took 2 bases from V and 3 from J, leaving 11 bases between them. CDR3 residues: CAWSPIGGYEQYF. CDR3 bases: TGTGCCTGGAGTCCCATCGGAGGCTACGAGCAGTACTTC.

The chain employs TRBV6-1 and TRBJ1-2; D is possibly TRBD1 (6 bases). The V gene's germline CDR1 is MNHNS and CDR2 SASEGT. This CDR3 is built from 18 residues. Trimming shortened V by 0 bases and J by 2 bases, and 19 bases separated the two germline ends. CDR3 coding DNA: TGTGCCAGCAGTGAAGCGCCGTATGTAGCAGGGGCCAACTATGGCTACACCTTC. This encodes CASSEAPYVAGANYGYTF.

The CDR3 DNA reads as TGTGCCAGCAGCCAAGGCGGCCCGTACAATGAGCAGTTCTTC. Amino acids: CASSQGGPYNEQFF. The rearrangement links TRBV14 to TRBJ2-1; D is unresolved. Looked up from germline, CDR1 is SGHDN and CDR2 is FVKESK. The CDR3 has 14 amino acids. V was trimmed by 1 base and J by 4 bases, leaving 8 bases between them.

The chain employs TRBV7-6 and TRBJ1-6, with a possible D match to TRBD1 (6 bases). The ends were cut back, 2 bases at V and 9 bases at J, with 17 bases in the middle. The CDR3 loop spans 16 amino acids. The germline V gene has CDR1 SGHVS and CDR2 FNYEAQ. CDR3 DNA: TGTGCCAGCAGCTTACGAGTAGCAGGGGAGGGTTCACCCCTCCACTTT. As protein: CASSLRVAGEGSPLHF.

This chain connects TRBV12-2 to TRBJ2-7; the table's D call of TRBD1 was not tested on the DNA. TRBV12-2 is annotated as a pseudogene. This CDR3 region has 16 residues. The CDR3 sequence: CASRRNGDRAVYEQYV. The CDR3 nucleotides are TGTGCAAGTCGTCGCAATGGGGACAGGGCCGTCTACGAGCAGTACGTC.